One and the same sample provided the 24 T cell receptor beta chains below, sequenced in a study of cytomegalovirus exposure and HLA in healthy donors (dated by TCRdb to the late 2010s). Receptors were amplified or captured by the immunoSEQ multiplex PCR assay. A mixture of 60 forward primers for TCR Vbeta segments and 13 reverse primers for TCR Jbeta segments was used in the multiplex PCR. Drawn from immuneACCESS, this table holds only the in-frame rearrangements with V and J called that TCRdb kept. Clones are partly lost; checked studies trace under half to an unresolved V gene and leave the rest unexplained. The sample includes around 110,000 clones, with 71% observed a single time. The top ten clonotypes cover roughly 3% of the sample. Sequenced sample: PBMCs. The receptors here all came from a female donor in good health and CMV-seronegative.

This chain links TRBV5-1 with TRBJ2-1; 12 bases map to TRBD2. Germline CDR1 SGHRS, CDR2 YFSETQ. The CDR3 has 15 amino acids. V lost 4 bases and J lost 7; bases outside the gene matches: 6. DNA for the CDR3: TGCGCCAGCAGCGTGACGACTAGCGGGAGTAATGAGCAGTTCTTC. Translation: CASSVTTSGSNEQFF.

This chain's CDR3 is CASSSSGTGGGKLFF. CDR3 nucleotides: TGTGCCAGCAGTTCGTCCGGGACAGGCGGAGGAAAACTGTTTTTT. This chain joins TRBV27 and TRBJ1-4; TRBD1 matches 8 bases. Per the germline V gene, CDR1 is MNHEY and CDR2 is SMNVEV (reference sequence). CDR3 length: 15 amino acids. With V trimmed by 4 bases and J by 10 bases, 11 bases remained unmatched.

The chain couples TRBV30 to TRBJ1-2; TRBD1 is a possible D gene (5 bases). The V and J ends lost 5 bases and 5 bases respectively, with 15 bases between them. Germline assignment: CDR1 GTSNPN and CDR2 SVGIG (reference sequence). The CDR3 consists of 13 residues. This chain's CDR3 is CAWGGGGAYGYTF. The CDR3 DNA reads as TGTGCCTGGGGTGGAGGTGGGGCGTATGGCTACACCTTC.

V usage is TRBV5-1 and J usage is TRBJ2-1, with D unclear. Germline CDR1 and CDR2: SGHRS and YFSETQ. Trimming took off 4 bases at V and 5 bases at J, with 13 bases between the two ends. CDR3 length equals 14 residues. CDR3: CASSPPSVNNEQFF. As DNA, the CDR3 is TGCGCCAGCAGCCCCCCAAGCGTCAACAATGAGCAGTTCTTC. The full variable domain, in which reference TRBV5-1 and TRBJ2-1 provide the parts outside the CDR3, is KAGVTQTPRYLIKTRGQQVTLSCSPISGHRSVSWYQQTPGQGLQFLFEYFSETQRNKGNFPGRFSGRQFSNSRSEMNVSTLELGDSALYLCASSPPSVNNEQFFGPGTRLTVL.

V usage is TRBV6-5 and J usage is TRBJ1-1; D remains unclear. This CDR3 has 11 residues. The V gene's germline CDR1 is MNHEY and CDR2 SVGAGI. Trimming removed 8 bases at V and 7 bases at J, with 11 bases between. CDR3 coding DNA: TGTGCCAGCGGTAACAGATGTGAAGCTTTCTTT. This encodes CASGNRCEAFF.

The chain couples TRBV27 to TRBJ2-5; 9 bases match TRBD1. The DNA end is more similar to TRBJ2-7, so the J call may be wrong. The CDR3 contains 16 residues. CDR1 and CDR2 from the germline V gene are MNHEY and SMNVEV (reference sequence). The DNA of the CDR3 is TGTGCCAGCAGTTTAAGAGTCGGGACAGGGACCTACGAGCAGTACTTC. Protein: CASSLRVGTGTYEQYF.

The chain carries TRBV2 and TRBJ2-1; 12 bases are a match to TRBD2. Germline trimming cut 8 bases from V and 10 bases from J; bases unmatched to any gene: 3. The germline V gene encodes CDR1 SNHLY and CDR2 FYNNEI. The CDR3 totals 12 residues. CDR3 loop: CASRLAGGEQFF. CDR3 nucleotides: TGTGCCAGCCGTCTAGCGGGGGGGGAGCAGTTCTTC.

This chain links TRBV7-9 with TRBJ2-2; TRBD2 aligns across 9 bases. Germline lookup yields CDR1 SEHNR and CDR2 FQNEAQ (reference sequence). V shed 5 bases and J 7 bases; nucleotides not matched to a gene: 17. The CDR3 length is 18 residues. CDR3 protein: CASSPRTSADKARGELFF. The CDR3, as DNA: TGTGCCAGCAGCCCGCGGACTAGCGCAGACAAGGCACGCGGGGAGCTGTTTTTT.

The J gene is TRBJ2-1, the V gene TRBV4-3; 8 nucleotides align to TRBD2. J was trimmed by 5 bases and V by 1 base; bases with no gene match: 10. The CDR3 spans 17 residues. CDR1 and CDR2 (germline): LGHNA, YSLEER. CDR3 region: CASSQALSGSGNNEQFF. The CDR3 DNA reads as TGCGCCAGCAGCCAAGCCCTAAGCGGGAGTGGGAACAATGAGCAGTTCTTC.

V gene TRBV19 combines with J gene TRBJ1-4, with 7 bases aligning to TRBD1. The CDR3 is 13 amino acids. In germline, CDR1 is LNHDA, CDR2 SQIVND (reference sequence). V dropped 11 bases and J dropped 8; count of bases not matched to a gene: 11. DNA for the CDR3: TGTGCCTCCAAACCGGGACAGAGAGAAAAACTGTTTTTT. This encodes CASKPGQREKLFF.

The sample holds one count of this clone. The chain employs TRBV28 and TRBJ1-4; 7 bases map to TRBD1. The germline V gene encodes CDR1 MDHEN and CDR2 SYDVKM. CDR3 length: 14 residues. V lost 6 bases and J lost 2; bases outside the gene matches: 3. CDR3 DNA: TGTGCCAGCAGCCCGGGACAGACTAATGAAAAACTGTTTTTT. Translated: CASSPGQTNEKLFF.

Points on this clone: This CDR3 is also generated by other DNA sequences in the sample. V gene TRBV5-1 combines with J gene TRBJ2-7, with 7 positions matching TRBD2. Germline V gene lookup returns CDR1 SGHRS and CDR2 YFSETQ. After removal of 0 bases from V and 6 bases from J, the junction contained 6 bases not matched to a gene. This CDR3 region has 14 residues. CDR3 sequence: CASSLAAGVVEQYF. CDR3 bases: TGCGCCAGCAGCTTGGCGGCGGGAGTTGTCGAGCAGTACTTC.

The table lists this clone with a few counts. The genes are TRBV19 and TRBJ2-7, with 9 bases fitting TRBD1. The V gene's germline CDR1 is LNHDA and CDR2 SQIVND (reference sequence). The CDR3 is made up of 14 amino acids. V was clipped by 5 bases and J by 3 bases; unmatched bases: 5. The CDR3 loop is CASSEGTGYYEQYF. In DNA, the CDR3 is TGTGCCAGTAGTGAGGGGACAGGGTACTACGAGCAGTACTTC.

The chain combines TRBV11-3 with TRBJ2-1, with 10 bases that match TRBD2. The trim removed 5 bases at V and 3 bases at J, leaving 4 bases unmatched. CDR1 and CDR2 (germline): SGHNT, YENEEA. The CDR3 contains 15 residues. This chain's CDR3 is CASSPRTSGYNEQFF. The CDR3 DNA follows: TGTGCCAGCAGCCCCCGGACTAGCGGCTACAATGAGCAGTTCTTC.

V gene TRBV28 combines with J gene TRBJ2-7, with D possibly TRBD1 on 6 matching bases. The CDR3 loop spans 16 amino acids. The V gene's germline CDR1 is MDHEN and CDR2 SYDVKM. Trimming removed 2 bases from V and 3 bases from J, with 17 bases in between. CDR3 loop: CASSLRAAGAGYEQYF. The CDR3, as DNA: TGTGCCAGCAGTTTAAGGGCAGCAGGGGCCGGCTACGAGCAGTACTTC.

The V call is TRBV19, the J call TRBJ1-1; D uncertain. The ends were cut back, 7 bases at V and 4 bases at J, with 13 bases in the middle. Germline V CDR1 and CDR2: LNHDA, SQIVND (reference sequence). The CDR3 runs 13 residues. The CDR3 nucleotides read TGTGCCAGTAATAGGGAGATCGGCACTGAAGCTTTCTTT. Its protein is CASNREIGTEAFF.

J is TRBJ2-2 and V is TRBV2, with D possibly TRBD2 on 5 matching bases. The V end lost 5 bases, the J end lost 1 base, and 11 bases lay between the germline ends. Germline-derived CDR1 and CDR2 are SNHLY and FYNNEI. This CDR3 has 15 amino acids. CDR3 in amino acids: CASSSLGLNTGELFF. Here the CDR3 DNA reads TGTGCCAGCAGTTCCCTTGGACTGAACACCGGGGAGCTGTTTTTT.

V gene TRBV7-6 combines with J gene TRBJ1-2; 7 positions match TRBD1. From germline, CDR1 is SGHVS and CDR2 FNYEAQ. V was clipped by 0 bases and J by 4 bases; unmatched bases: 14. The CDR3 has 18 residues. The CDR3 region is CASSLAESKGAQSYGYTF. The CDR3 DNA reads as TGTGCCAGCAGCTTAGCAGAATCAAAGGGGGCCCAAAGCTATGGCTACACCTTC.

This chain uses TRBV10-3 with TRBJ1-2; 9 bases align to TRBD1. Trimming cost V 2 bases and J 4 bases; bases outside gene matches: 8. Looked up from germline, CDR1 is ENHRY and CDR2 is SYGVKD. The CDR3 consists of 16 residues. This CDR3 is CAISEPRGGQGYGYTF. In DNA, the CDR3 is TGTGCCATCAGTGAGCCGAGGGGGGGACAGGGCTATGGCTACACCTTC.

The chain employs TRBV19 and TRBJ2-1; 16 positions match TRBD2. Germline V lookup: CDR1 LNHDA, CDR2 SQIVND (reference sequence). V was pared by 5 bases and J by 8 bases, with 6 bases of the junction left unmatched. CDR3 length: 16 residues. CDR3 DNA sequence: TGTGCCAGTAGTCCGGGGACTAGCGGGAGGGCACATGAGCAGTTCTTC. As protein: CASSPGTSGRAHEQFF.

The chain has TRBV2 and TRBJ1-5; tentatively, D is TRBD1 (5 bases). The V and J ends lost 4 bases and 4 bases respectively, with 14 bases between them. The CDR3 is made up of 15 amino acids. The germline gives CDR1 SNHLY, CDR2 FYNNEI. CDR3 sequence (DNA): TGTGCCAGCAGTGTATGGGCCTCAGGGAATCAGCCCCAGCATTTT. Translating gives CASSVWASGNQPQHF.

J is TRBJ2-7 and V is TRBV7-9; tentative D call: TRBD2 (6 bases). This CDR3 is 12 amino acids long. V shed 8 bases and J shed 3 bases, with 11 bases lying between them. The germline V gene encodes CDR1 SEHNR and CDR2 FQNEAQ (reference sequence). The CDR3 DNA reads TGTGCCAGCCGGGACTCCCACTACGAGCAGTACTTC. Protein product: CASRDSHYEQYF.

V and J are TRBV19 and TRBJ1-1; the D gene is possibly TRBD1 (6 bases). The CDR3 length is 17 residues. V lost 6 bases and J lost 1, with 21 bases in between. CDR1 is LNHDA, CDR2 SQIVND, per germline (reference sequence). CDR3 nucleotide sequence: TGTGCCAGTAGACATGAGGCTGCAGGGGAAGGGAACACTGAAGCTTTCTTT. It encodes CASRHEAAGEGNTEAFF. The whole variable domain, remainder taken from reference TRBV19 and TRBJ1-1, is DGGITQSPKYLFRKEGQNVTLSCEQNLNHDAMYWYRQDPGQGLRLIYYSQIVNDFQKGDIAEGYSVSREKKESFPLTVTSAQKNPTAFYLCASRHEAAGEGNTEAFFGQGTRLTVV.

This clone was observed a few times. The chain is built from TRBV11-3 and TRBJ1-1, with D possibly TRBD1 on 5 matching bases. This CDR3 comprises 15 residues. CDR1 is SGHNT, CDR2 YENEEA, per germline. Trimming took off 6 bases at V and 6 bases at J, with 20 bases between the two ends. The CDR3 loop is CASSPVRGTVAEAFF. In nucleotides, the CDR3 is TGTGCCAGCAGTCCTGTTCGCGGGACTGTCGCTGAAGCTTTCTTT.